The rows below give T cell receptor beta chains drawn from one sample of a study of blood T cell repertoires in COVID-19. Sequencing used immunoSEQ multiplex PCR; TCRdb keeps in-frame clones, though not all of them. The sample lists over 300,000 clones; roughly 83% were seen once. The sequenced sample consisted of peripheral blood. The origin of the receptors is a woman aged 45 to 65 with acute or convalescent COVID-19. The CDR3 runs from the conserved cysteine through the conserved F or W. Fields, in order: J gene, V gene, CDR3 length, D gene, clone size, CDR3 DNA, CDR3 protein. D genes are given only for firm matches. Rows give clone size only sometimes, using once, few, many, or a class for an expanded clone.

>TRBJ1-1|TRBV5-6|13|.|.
TGTGCCAGCAGCTTAAGCGGGGGGGCTGAAGCTTTCTTT
CASSLSGGAEAFF
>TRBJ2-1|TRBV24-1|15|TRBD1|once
TGTGCCACCAGTGGGAGACAGGGGCCGAACAATGAGCAGTTCTTC
CATSGRQGPNNEQFF
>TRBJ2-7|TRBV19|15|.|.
TGTGCCAGTAGTGCTGGACAGGGAGGGACCTACGAGCAGTACTTC
CASSAGQGGTYEQYF
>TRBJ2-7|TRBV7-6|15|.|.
TGTGCCAGCAGCCATGCTTCCGGGAGCTCCTACGAGCAGTACTTC
CASSHASGSSYEQYF
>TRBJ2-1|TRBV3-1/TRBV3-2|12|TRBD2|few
TGTGCCAGCAGCCAGGGACTAGCGGGTATATTCTTC
CASSQGLAGIFF
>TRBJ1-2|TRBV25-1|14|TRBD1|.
TGTGCCAGCAGGCCGGGACAGGGGGTTGATGGCTACACCTTC
CASRPGQGVDGYTF
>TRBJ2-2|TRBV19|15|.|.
TGTGCCAGTAGTATTGCAGGGACGAACACCGGGGAGCTGTTTTTT
CASSIAGTNTGELFF
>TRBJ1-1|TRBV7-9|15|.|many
TGTGCCAGCAGCTTAGTTTTTGAGGCGAACACTGAAGCTTTCTTT
CASSLVFEANTEAFF
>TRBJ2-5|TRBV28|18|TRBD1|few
TGTGCCAGCAGCCCTCTACTTGGAGACAGGGTTTTTCCGGAGACCCAGTACTTC
CASSPLLGDRVFPETQYF
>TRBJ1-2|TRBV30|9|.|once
TGTGCCTCAAACTATGGCTACACCTTC
CASNYGYTF
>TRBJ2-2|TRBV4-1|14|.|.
TGCGCCAGCAGTGCGGGTTACTGGACCGGGGAGCTGTTTTTT
CASSAGYWTGELFF
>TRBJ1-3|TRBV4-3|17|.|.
TGCGCCAGCAGCCATACTGAACAGGGCCCCTCTGGAAACACCATATATTTT
CASSHTEQGPSGNTIYF
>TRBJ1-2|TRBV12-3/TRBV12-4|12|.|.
TGTGCCAGCAGTAGCTTTGGGCGAGGCTACACCTTC
CASSSFGRGYTF
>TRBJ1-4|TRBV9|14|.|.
TGTGCCAGCAGCGACTCCGCAACTAATGAAAAACTGTTTTTT
CASSDSATNEKLFF
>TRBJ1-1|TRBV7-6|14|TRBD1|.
TGTGCCAGCACCCAGACAGGGACGAACACTGAAGCTTTCTTT
CASTQTGTNTEAFF
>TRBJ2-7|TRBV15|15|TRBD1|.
TGTGCCACCAGCAGAGAACAGGGGTTCTCCTACGAGCAGTACTTC
CATSREQGFSYEQYF
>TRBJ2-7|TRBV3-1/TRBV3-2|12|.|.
TGTGCCAGCAGCCAAATTAGCAGCGAGCAGTACTTC
CASSQISSEQYF
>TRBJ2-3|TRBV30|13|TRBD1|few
TGTGCCTGGGACAGGGGGACAACAGATACGCAGTATTTT
CAWDRGTTDTQYF
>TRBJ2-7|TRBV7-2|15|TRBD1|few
TGTGCCAGCAGTCCAACCCGGACAGGAAGCTACGAGCAGTACTTC
CASSPTRTGSYEQYF
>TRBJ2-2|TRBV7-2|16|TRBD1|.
TGTGCCAGCAGCTCCGGACAGGGACTGAACACCGGGGAGCTGTTTTTT
CASSSGQGLNTGELFF
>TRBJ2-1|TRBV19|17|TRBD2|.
TGTGCCAGTAGTATAGAGGCTAGCGGGAGTGTAATCAATGAGCAGTTCTTC
CASSIEASGSVINEQFF
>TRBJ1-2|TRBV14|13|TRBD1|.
TGTGCCAGCAGCCGAGGACAGGGTTATGGCTACACCTTC
CASSRGQGYGYTF
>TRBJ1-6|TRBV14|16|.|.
TGTGCCAGCAGCCAATCTACAGGGACCATTAATTCACCCCTCCACTTT
CASSQSTGTINSPLHF
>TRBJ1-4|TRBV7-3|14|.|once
TGTGCCAGCAGCTTAACCGGGGGTGGGGAAAAACTGTTTTTT
CASSLTGGGEKLFF
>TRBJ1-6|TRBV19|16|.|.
TGTGCCAGTAGTATAGAGGGGAGCTCCTATAATTCACCCCTCCACTTT
CASSIEGSSYNSPLHF
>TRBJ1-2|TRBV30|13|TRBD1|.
TGTGCCTGGAGTTCAGGGGGGATCTATGGCTACACCTTC
CAWSSGGIYGYTF
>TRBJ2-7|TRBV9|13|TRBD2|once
TGTGCCAGCAGCGTAGGCGGGAGTTCCGAGCAGTACTTC
CASSVGGSSEQYF
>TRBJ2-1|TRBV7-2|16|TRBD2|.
TGTGCCAGCAGCTTAGTCGGCGGGAGGGCCTACAATGAGCAGTTCTTC
CASSLVGGRAYNEQFF
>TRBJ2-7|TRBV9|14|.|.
TGTGCCAGCAGCCCCAGACTCGACTCCTACGAGCAGTACTTC
CASSPRLDSYEQYF
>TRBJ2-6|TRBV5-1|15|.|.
TGCGCCAGCAGCTTGGTAGTAACCGGGGCCAACGTCCTGACTTTC
CASSLVVTGANVLTF
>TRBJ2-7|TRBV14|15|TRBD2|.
TGTGCCAGCAGCCACCGAGCGGGAGAACGTGACGAGCAGTACTTC
CASSHRAGERDEQYF
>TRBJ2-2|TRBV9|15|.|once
TGTGCCAGCAGCGTAGGAGGGAGCGCCACCGGGGAGCTGTTTTTT
CASSVGGSATGELFF
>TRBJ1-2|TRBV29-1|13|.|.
TGCAGCGTTGAGGGTGGGGCAGACTATGGCTACACCTTC
CSVEGGADYGYTF
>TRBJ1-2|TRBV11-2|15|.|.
TGTGCCAGCAGAGGGGCAGGGAGGGGGTTCGGTGGCTACACCTTC
CASRGAGRGFGGYTF
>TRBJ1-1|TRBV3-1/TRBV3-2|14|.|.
TGTGCCAGCAGCCAAGAGGGGCTTGGCACTGAAGCTTTCTTT
CASSQEGLGTEAFF
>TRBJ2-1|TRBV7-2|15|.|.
TGTGCCAGCAGCTTAATTGCGAGCGGATACAATGAGCAGTTCTTC
CASSLIASGYNEQFF
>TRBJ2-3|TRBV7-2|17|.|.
TGTGCCAGCAGCTTGGGGTGGGGCCAGGGGAACACAGATACGCAGTATTTT
CASSLGWGQGNTDTQYF
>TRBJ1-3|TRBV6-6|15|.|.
TGTGCCAGCAGTCCACACCGTGTTTCTGGAAACACCATATATTTT
CASSPHRVSGNTIYF
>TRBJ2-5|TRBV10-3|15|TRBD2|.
TGTGCCATCAGTGCAGTAGCGGGGAGCCAAGAGACCCAGTACTTC
CAISAVAGSQETQYF
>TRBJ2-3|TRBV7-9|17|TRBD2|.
TGTGCCAGCAGCTCGCCAGGGGGACTAGCGGGAAAAGATACGCAGTATTTT
CASSSPGGLAGKDTQYF
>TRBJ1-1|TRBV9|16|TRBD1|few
TGTGCCAGCAGCGGAGATCGACAGGGGTTGAACACTGAAGCTTTCTTT
CASSGDRQGLNTEAFF
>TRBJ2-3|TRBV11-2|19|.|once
TGTGCCAGCAGCTTGGTGCACGGCTCCTTCTACAGAAGCACAGATACGCAGTATTTT
CASSLVHGSFYRSTDTQYF
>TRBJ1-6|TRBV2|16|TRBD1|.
TGTGCCAGCAGTGCTGTCCAACCGGGACAGTATTCACCCCTCCACTTT
CASSAVQPGQYSPLHF
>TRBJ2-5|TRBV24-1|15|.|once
TGTGCCACCAGTGATCCTGCTGGGGCAGGAGAGACCCAGTACTTC
CATSDPAGAGETQYF
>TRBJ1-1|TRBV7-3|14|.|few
TGTGCCAGCAGCTTAAATGAGGGATTCACTGAAGCTTTCTTT
CASSLNEGFTEAFF
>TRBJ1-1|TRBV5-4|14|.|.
TGTGCCAGCAGCTTGAGAGATCTGAACACTGAAGCTTTCTTT
CASSLRDLNTEAFF
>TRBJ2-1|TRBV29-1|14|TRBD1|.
TGCAGCGTCCAGGGACAGGGCTCCTACAATGAGCAGTTCTTC
CSVQGQGSYNEQFF
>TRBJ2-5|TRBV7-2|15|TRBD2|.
TGTGCCAGCAGCCTTGGGATGACTAGCGGAGAGACCCAGTACTTC
CASSLGMTSGETQYF
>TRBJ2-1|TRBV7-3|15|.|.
TGTGCCAGCAGCTTCTCCCCGCAGGGTTACAATGAGCAGTTCTTC
CASSFSPQGYNEQFF
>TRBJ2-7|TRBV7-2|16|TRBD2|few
TGTGCCAGCAGCCTGATAGGGACTAGCGGGAGCTACGAGCAGTACTTC
CASSLIGTSGSYEQYF
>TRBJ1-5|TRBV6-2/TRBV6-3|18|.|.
TGTGCCAGCAGTTCCATCTTCGCCCCCCGAACGGTCGCTCAGCCCCAGCATTTT
CASSSIFAPRTVAQPQHF
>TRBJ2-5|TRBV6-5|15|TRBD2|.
TGTGCCAGCAGTAAGGGACTAGTCGTAGAGGAGACCCAGTACTTC
CASSKGLVVEETQYF
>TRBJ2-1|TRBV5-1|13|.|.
TGCGCCAGCAGCTTGGTGGCAGACAATGAGCAGTTCTTC
CASSLVADNEQFF
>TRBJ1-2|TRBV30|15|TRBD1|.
TGTGCCTGGAACACAAGGCGACAGGGGATCCGTGGCTACACCTTC
CAWNTRRQGIRGYTF